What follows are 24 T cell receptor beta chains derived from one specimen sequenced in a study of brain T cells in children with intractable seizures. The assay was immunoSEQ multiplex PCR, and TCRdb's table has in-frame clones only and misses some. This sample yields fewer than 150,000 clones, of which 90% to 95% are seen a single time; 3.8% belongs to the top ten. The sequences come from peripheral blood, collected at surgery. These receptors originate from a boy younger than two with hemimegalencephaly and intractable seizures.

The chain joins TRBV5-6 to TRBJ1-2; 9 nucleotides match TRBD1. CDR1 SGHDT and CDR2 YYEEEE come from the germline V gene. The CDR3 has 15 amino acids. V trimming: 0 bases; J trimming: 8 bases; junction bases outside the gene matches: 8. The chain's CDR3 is CASSLAQQGAAGYTF. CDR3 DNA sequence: TGTGCCAGCAGCTTGGCCCAACAGGGGGCAGCGGGCTACACCTTC. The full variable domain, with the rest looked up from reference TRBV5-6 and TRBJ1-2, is DAGVTQSPTHLIKTRGQQVTLRCSPKSGHDTVSWYQQALGQGPQFIFQYYEEEERQRGNFPDRFSGHQFPNYSSELNVNALLLGDSALYLCASSLAQQGAAGYTFGSGTRLTVV.

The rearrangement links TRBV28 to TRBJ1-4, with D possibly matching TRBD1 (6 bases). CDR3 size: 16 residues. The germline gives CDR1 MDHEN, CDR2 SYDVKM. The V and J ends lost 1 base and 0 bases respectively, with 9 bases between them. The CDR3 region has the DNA TGTGCCAGCAGTTTATTGGGGGGCGCAACTAATGAAAAACTGTTTTTT. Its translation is CASSLLGGATNEKLFF.

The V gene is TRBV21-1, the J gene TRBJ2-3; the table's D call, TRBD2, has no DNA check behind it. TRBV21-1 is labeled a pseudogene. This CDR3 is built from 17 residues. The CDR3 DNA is TGTGCCAGCAGCAAAGGGGAGGTTACTAGGAGCACAGATACGCAGTATTTT. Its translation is CASSKGEVTRSTDTQYF.

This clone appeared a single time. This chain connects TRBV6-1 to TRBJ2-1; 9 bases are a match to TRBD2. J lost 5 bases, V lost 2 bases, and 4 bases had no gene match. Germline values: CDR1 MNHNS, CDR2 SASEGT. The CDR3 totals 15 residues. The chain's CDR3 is CASSEIPSGNNEQFF. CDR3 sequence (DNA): TGTGCCAGCAGTGAAATCCCTAGCGGGAACAATGAGCAGTTCTTC.

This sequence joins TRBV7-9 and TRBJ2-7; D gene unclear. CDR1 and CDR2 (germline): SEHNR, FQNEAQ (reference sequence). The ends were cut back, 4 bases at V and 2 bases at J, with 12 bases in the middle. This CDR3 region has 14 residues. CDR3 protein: CASSSIDKTYEQYF. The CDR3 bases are TGTGCCAGCAGCTCTATCGACAAAACCTACGAGCAGTACTTC.

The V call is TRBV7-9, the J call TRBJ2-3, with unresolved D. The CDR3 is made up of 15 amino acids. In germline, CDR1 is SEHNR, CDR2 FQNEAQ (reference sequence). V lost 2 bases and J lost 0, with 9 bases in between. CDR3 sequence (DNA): TGTGCCAGCAGCTTAAACGTCCCTAGCACAGATACGCAGTATTTT. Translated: CASSLNVPSTDTQYF.

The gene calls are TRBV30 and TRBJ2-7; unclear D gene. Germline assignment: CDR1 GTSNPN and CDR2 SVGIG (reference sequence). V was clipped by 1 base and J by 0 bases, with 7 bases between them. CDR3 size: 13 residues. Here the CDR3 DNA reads TGTGCCTGGAGTGCGGGTCTCTCCTACGAGCAGTACTTC. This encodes CAWSAGLSYEQYF.

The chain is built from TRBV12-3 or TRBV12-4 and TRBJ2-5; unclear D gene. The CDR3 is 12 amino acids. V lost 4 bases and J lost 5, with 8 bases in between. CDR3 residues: CASSSVAETQYF. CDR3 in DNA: TGTGCCAGCAGTTCTGTCGCCGAGACCCAGTACTTC.

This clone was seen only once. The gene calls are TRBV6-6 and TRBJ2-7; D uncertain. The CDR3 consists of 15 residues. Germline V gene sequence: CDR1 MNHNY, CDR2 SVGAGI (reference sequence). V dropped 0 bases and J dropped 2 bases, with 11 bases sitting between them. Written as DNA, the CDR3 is TGTGCCAGCAGTTACTCGAACGTAGAGGCCTACGAGCAGTACTTC. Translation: CASSYSNVEAYEQYF.

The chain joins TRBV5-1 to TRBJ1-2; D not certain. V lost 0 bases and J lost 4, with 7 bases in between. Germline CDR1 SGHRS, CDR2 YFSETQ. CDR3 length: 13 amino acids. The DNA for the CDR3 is TGCGCCAGCAGCTTGGGGACGGCCTATGGCTACACCTTC. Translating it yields CASSLGTAYGYTF.

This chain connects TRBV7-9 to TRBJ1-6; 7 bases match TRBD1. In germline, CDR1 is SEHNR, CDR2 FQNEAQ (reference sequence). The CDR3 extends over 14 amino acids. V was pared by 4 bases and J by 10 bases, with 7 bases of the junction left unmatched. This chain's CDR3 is CASSSGQGGSPLHF. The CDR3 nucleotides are TGTGCCAGCAGCTCAGGGCAGGGGGGGTCACCCCTCCACTTT.

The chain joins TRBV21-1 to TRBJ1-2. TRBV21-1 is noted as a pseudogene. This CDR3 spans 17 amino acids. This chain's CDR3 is CASSKMAQGGLHYGYTF. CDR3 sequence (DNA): TGTGCCAGCAGCAAAATGGCTCAAGGGGGGTTGCACTATGGCTACACCTTC.

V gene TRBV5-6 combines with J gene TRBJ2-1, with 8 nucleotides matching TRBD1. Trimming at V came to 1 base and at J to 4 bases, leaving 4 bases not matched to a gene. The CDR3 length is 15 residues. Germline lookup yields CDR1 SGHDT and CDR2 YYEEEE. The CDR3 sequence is CASSLFGQGYNEQFF. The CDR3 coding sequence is TGTGCCAGCAGCTTGTTCGGACAGGGATACAATGAGCAGTTCTTC.

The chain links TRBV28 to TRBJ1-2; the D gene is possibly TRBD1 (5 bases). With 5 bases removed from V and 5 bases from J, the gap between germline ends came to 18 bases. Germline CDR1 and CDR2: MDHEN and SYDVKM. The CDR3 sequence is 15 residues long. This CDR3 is CASSGGGRRAYGYTF. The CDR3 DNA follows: TGTGCCAGCAGTGGGGGGGGACGGCGGGCGTATGGCTACACCTTC.

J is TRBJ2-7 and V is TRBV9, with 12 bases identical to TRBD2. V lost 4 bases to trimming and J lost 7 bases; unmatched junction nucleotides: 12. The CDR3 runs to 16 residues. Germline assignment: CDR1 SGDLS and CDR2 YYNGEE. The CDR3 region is CASSQTGTSGFWEQYF. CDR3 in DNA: TGTGCCAGCAGCCAAACCGGGACTAGCGGGTTCTGGGAGCAGTACTTC.

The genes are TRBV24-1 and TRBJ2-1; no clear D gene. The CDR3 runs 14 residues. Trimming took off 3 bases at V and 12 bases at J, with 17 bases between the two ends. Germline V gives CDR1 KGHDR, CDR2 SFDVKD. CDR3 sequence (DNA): TGTGCCACCAGTGATACGCTAGGTCCCTGGAGGCAGTTCTTC. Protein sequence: CATSDTLGPWRQFF.

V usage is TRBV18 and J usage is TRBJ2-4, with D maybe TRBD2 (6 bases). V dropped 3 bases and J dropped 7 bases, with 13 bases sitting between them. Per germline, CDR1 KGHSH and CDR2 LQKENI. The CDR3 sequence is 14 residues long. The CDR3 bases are TGTGCCAGCTCACCGCGGGACCTAGGGAACATTCAGTACTTC. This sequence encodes CASSPRDLGNIQYF.

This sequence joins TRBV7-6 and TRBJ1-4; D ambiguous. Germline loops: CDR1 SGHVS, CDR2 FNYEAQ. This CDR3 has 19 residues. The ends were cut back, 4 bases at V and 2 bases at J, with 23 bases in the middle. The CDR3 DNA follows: TGTGCCAGCAGCTCCAAGGTCTTGTGGGGAGTGGGGACTAATGAAAAACTGTTTTTT. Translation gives CASSSKVLWGVGTNEKLFF.

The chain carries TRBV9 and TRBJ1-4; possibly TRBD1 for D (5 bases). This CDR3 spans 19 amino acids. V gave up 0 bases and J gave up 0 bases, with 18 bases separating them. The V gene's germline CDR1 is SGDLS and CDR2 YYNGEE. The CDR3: CASSVAGGFGAATNEKLFF. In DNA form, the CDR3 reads TGTGCCAGCAGCGTAGCCGGTGGGTTCGGGGCTGCAACTAATGAAAAACTGTTTTTT.

CDR3 loop: CASSRDGRGYNEQFF. In DNA form, the CDR3 reads TGTGCCAGCAGCCGCGACGGAAGGGGGTACAATGAGCAGTTCTTC. The chain combines TRBV4-2 with TRBJ2-1, with D possibly being TRBD1 (6 bases). The V gene lost 4 bases and the J gene lost 4 bases, with 14 bases spanning the gap. The CDR3 is 15 residues long. Germline V gene data show CDR1 as LGHNA and CDR2 as YNFKEQ.

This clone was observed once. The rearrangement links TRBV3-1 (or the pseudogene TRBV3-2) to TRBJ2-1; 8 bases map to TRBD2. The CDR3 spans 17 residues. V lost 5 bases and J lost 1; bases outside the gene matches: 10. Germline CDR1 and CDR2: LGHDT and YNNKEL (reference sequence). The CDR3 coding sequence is TGTGCCAGCAGCTGGTCGAGCGGGAGCCCTTCCTACAATGAGCAGTTCTTC. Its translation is CASSWSSGSPSYNEQFF.

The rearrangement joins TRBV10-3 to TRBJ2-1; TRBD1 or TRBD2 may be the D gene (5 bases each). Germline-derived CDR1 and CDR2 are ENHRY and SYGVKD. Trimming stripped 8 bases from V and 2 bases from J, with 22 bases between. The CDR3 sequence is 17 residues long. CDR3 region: CAISTRGGAGTYNEQFF. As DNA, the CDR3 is TGTGCCATCTCCACTCGGGGTGGGGCTGGGACCTACAATGAGCAGTTCTTC.

This CDR3 is CARSDRVFYGYTF. DNA of the CDR3: TGTGCCAGAAGCGACAGGGTTTTTTATGGCTACACCTTC. The chain joins TRBV5-3 to TRBJ1-2; 7 nucleotides align to TRBD1. TRBV5-3 is an ORF, and what it does is uncertain. The CDR3 spans 13 residues. J was trimmed by 5 bases and V by 4 bases; bases with no gene match: 5.

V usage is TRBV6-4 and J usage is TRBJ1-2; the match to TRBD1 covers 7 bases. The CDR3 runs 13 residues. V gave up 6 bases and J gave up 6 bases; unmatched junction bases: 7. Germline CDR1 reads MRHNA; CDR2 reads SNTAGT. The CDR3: CASSPTGLDGYTF. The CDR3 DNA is TGTGCCAGCAGCCCGACAGGGTTGGATGGCTACACCTTC.